This T cell receptor beta chain was observed in a study of PD-L1 blockade in urothelial cancer. Across the study: It was at 3 weeks (second dose) and 6 weeks after treatment start that blood was analyzed.

This table comes from immunoSEQ multiplex PCR, and its TCRdb copy is limited to in-frame clones, with some not included. The sample lists more than 65,000 clones; about nine tenths were seen once. The TCR was taken from a woman aged 70-85 years with urothelial cancer. The sample in question was PBMCs, obtained around atezolizumab (anti-PD-L1) treatment.

The CDR3 sequence: CASSIGGPADTQYF. The CDR3 coding sequence is TGTGCCAGTAGTATAGGGGGGCCGGCAGATACGCAGTATTTT. This sequence joins TRBV19 and TRBJ2-3; maybe TRBD1 (6 bases). The CDR3 spans 14 residues. With 1 base removed from V and 4 bases from J, the gap between germline ends came to 9 bases. Germline V gene lookup returns CDR1 LNHDA and CDR2 SQIVND (reference sequence).